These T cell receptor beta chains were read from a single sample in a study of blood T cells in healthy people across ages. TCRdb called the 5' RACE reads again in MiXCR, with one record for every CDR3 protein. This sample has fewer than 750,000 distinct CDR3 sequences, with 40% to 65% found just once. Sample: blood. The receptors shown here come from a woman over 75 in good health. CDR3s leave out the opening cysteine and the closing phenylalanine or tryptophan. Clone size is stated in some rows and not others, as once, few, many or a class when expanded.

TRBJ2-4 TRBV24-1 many ATGPHGSTIQY
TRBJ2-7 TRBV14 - ASSLWTAGTYEQY
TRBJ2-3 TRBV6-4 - ASSEVDRDTQY
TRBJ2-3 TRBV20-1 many SARDRSGGSTDTQY
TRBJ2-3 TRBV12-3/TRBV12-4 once ASSPGTSGGSSTDTQY
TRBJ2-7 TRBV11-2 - ASKGYISYEQY
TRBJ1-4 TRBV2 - ASSEGGGSLEKLF
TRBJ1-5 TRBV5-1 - ASSLGGFGNQPQH
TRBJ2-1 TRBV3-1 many ASSQELLDNNEQF
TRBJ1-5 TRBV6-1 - ASSEGDRCYSNQPQH
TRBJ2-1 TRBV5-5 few ASSHRDRDLGEQF
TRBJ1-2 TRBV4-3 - ASSQARGGFDGYT
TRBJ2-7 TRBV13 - ASSLGNRGNEQY
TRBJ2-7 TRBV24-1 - ATSDPNSYEQY
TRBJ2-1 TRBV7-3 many ASSPSPGLAVHEQF
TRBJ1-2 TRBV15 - ATSRDGAGWGYT
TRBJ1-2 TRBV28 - ASTEGQDYGYT
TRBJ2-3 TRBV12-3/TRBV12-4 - ASSRFTTDTQY
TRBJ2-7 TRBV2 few ASSQIDQY
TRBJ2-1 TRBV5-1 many ASSLSMGQGLYNEQF
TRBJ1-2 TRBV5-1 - ASSLDSSGPFGYT
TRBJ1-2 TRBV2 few ASTPDIGGYT
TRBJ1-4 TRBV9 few ASSVGGSTNEKLF
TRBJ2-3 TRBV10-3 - AISEGLPSTDTQY
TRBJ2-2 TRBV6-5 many ATGRRENTGELF
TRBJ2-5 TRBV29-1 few SVKDLSTSQY
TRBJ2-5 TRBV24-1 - ATGDGPQETQY
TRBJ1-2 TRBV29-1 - SVVGPQGNYGYT
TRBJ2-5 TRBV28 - ASRRTSIQETQY
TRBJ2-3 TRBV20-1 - SAAPESQTDTQY
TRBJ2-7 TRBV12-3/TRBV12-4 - ASSSEGAEEQY
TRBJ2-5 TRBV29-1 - SVGYRPETQY
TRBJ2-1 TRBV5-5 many ASSSVGGEQF
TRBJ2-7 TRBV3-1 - ASSQGLGPYEQY
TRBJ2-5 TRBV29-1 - SVELVGRHEQY
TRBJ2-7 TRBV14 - ASSQSRGQGSYEQY